These T cell receptor beta chains were read from a single sample in a study of metastatic and nonmetastatic thyroid tumors. MiXCR reprocessed the PCR reads for TCRdb. The sample shows about 13,000 clones, under 25% of them seen only once. The specimen sequenced was blood. These receptors all come from a male donor with papillary thyroid cancer or a benign thyroid nodule (not recorded which). Some clones in this sample may be carry-over from other donors' samples. Both conserved end residues are part of each CDR3. Fields, in order: D gene, J gene, V gene, clone size, CDR3 DNA, CDR3 protein. A D gene is named only where the DNA matches it firmly. Clone size is not always given. Where it is, it says once, few, many or a class for expanded clones.

d_gene: -; j_gene: TRBJ1-2; v_gene: TRBV5-1; abundance: medium-sized; CDR3nt: TGCGCCAGCAGCCTCAATCCGGGGGCGGTTAACTATGGCTACACCTTC; CDR3aa: CASSLNPGAVNYGYTF
d_gene: -; j_gene: TRBJ2-5; v_gene: TRBV6-2/TRBV6-3; abundance: -; CDR3nt: TGTGCCAGCAGTTCAAGGCGGTCCCCAGAGACCCAGTACTTC; CDR3aa: CASSSRRSPETQYF
d_gene: -; j_gene: TRBJ1-5; v_gene: TRBV19; abundance: few; CDR3nt: TGTGCCAGTAGTATGGTAGGGCTCGATCAGCCCCAGCATTTT; CDR3aa: CASSMVGLDQPQHF
d_gene: -; j_gene: TRBJ2-7; v_gene: TRBV6-1; abundance: -; CDR3nt: TGTGCCACCTATGATGGGTCAGGGCAGTACTTC; CDR3aa: CATYDGSGQYF
d_gene: TRBD2; j_gene: TRBJ2-5; v_gene: TRBV7-9; abundance: -; CDR3nt: TGTGCCAGCAGCTTAGAGCGGGATGGTGAGGAGACCCAGTACTTC; CDR3aa: CASSLERDGEETQYF
d_gene: -; j_gene: TRBJ1-1; v_gene: TRBV6-9; abundance: -; CDR3nt: TGTGCCAGCAGTTATCTGGGGGGCACTGAAGCTTTCTTT; CDR3aa: CASSYLGGTEAFF
d_gene: TRBD1; j_gene: TRBJ2-5; v_gene: TRBV20-1; abundance: once; CDR3nt: TGCAGTGCTAGAGGACAGGGGTTACAAGAGACCCAGTACTTC; CDR3aa: CSARGQGLQETQYF
d_gene: TRBD1; j_gene: TRBJ2-5; v_gene: TRBV6-2/TRBV6-3; abundance: few; CDR3nt: TGTGCCAGCAGTTACTCACCAGGGGGCAAGACCCAGTACTTC; CDR3aa: CASSYSPGGKTQYF
d_gene: -; j_gene: TRBJ2-2; v_gene: TRBV6-1; abundance: few; CDR3nt: TGTGCCAGCAGTGTCGAGTACAGGGCGGCCGGGGAGCTGTTTTTT; CDR3aa: CASSVEYRAAGELFF
d_gene: TRBD2; j_gene: TRBJ2-3; v_gene: TRBV28; abundance: -; CDR3nt: TGTGCCAGCAGTTCATCCCTTAGCGGGATAAGCACAGATACGCAGTATTTT; CDR3aa: CASSSSLSGISTDTQYF
d_gene: -; j_gene: TRBJ2-7; v_gene: TRBV5-1; abundance: many; CDR3nt: TGCGCCAGCAGCTTGGTCGGCGAGCAGTACTTC; CDR3aa: CASSLVGEQYF
d_gene: -; j_gene: TRBJ2-2; v_gene: TRBV27; abundance: -; CDR3nt: TGTGCCAGCAGTTTACGGGGGGCGGGCACCGGGGAGCTGTTTTTT; CDR3aa: CASSLRGAGTGELFF
d_gene: -; j_gene: TRBJ2-2; v_gene: TRBV9; abundance: many; CDR3nt: TGTGCCAGCAGCGTAGGACGGGAGCTGTTTTTT; CDR3aa: CASSVGRELFF
d_gene: -; j_gene: TRBJ2-6; v_gene: TRBV28; abundance: few; CDR3nt: TGTGCCAGCAGACCTATTCAGGGGCGGCCCTCTGGGGCCAACGTCCTGACTTTC; CDR3aa: CASRPIQGRPSGANVLTF
d_gene: -; j_gene: TRBJ1-1; v_gene: TRBV11-2; abundance: many; CDR3nt: TGTGCCAGCAGCTTAGGTTCCCAGTCTGAAGCTTTCTTT; CDR3aa: CASSLGSQSEAFF
d_gene: TRBD2; j_gene: TRBJ2-1; v_gene: TRBV6-4; abundance: few; CDR3nt: TGTGCCAGCAGTGACGGGACTAGCAATGAGCAGTTCTTC; CDR3aa: CASSDGTSNEQFF
d_gene: -; j_gene: TRBJ1-1; v_gene: TRBV5-1; abundance: -; CDR3nt: TGCGCCAGCAGCTTGGCCCGGACAAACACTGAAGCTTTCTTT; CDR3aa: CASSLARTNTEAFF
d_gene: -; j_gene: TRBJ2-2; v_gene: TRBV28; abundance: -; CDR3nt: TGTGCCAGCGGGACATCGAACCCCGGGGTGCTGTTTTTC; CDR3aa: CASGTSNPGVLFF
d_gene: -; j_gene: TRBJ2-1; v_gene: TRBV19; abundance: -; CDR3nt: TGTGCCAGTAGCGACTCCGGGACCTTTGATGAGCAGTTCTTC; CDR3aa: CASSDSGTFDEQFF
d_gene: -; j_gene: TRBJ2-2; v_gene: TRBV20-1; abundance: few; CDR3nt: TGCAGTGTTCCCAATGCAGGGGGGGACACCGGGGAGCTGTTTTTT; CDR3aa: CSVPNAGGDTGELFF
d_gene: TRBD1; j_gene: TRBJ1-6; v_gene: TRBV6-1; abundance: few; CDR3nt: TGTGCCAGCAGTACCACCCGGGACAGCCCATCTCACCTCCACTTT; CDR3aa: CASSTTRDSPSHLHF
d_gene: -; j_gene: TRBJ2-1; v_gene: TRBV6-5; abundance: -; CDR3nt: TGTGCCAGCAGTAACCGGGACATCTACAATGAGCAGTTCTTC; CDR3aa: CASSNRDIYNEQFF
d_gene: TRBD2; j_gene: TRBJ2-1; v_gene: TRBV9; abundance: many; CDR3nt: TGTGCCAGCAGCGCCGGACTAGAGGTTTTGAATGAGCAGTTCTTC; CDR3aa: CASSAGLEVLNEQFF
d_gene: -; j_gene: TRBJ2-7; v_gene: TRBV12-3/TRBV12-4; abundance: -; CDR3nt: TGTGCCAGCAGTTTGAAGGGTGTCCACGAGCAGTACTTC; CDR3aa: CASSLKGVHEQYF
d_gene: -; j_gene: TRBJ1-5; v_gene: TRBV6-1; abundance: few; CDR3nt: TGTGCCAGCAGTACGAACGGCTGGAATCAGCCCCAGCATTTT; CDR3aa: CASSTNGWNQPQHF
d_gene: -; j_gene: TRBJ2-6; v_gene: TRBV11-1; abundance: -; CDR3nt: TGTGCCAGCAGTACCGACCGGAGCTCTGGGGCCAACGTCCTGACTTTC; CDR3aa: CASSTDRSSGANVLTF
d_gene: -; j_gene: TRBJ2-2; v_gene: TRBV10-1; abundance: few; CDR3nt: TGCGCCAGCAGTGAATGGGGGGACAGAAACACCGGGGAGCTGTTTTTT; CDR3aa: CASSEWGDRNTGELFF
d_gene: -; j_gene: TRBJ1-1; v_gene: TRBV6-1; abundance: few; CDR3nt: TGTGCCAGCAGTCGCAATTGGGACACTGAAGCTTTCTTT; CDR3aa: CASSRNWDTEAFF
d_gene: TRBD1; j_gene: TRBJ2-1; v_gene: TRBV6-2/TRBV6-3; abundance: few; CDR3nt: TGTGCCAGCCGGGACAGGTTTGGCGGTGAGCAGTTCTTC; CDR3aa: CASRDRFGGEQFF
d_gene: -; j_gene: TRBJ2-7; v_gene: TRBV6-2/TRBV6-3; abundance: -; CDR3nt: TGTGCCAGCAGTTACGTGGCACAGAGTGTCTACGAGCAGTACTTC; CDR3aa: CASSYVAQSVYEQYF
d_gene: TRBD1; j_gene: TRBJ1-2; v_gene: TRBV12-3/TRBV12-4; abundance: -; CDR3nt: TGTGCCAGCAGCCCCGGGACAGGTGGGGGCTACACCTTC; CDR3aa: CASSPGTGGGYTF
d_gene: -; j_gene: TRBJ2-3; v_gene: TRBV6-1; abundance: -; CDR3nt: TGTGCCAGCAGTGAAGTCCCGGGGGTGAGCACAGATACGCAGTATTTT; CDR3aa: CASSEVPGVSTDTQYF